A selection of T cell receptor beta chains follows, all from one sample in a study of shared clonotypes between healthy human individuals. Here immunoSEQ multiplex PCR was the method, and the copy in TCRdb shows in-frame clones only, minus some. The table shows 450,000 to 500,000 clones, with around 73% occurring only once. The sequenced sample consisted of PBMCs. The receptors originated from a woman in her thirties or forties in good health. Some clones in this sample may be carry-over from other donors' samples. Both conserved end residues are part of each CDR3. D genes are given only for firm matches. Not all rows give a size; the values are once, few, many and, for expanded clones, a class.

few 18 TRBJ2-7 TRBD2 TRBV11-2 CASRRTGLAGGPLREQYF TGTGCCAGCAGACGGACGGGACTAGCGGGAGGGCCCTTGCGCGAGCAGTACTTC
- 15 TRBJ2-3 TRBD2 TRBV6-1 CASRNSGISSDTQYF TGTGCCAGCAGGAATAGCGGGATCTCTTCAGATACGCAGTATTTT
- 17 TRBJ2-4 TRBD1 TRBV10-1 CASSESWTGGEWNIQYF TGCGCCAGCAGTGAGTCGTGGACAGGGGGCGAGTGGAACATTCAGTACTTC
- 14 TRBJ2-7 TRBD1 TRBV5-1 CASSRGQGVYEQYF TGCGCCAGCAGCCGGGGACAGGGAGTATACGAGCAGTACTTC
few 15 TRBJ2-6 - TRBV5-1 CASSTGHSGANVLTF TGCGCCAGCAGCACCGGACACTCTGGGGCCAACGTCCTGACTTTC
- 16 TRBJ2-2 TRBD2 TRBV7-3 CASRGLAGTNTGELFF TGTGCCAGCAGGGGACTAGCGGGGACGAACACCGGGGAGCTGTTTTTT
few 15 TRBJ2-3 - TRBV7-2 CASSFMGSNTDTQYF TGTGCCAGCAGCTTTATGGGATCAAACACAGATACGCAGTATTTT
- 13 TRBJ2-5 - TRBV7-9 CASTLSGGETQYF TGTGCCAGCACCCTGAGTGGAGGGGAGACCCAGTACTTC
- 13 TRBJ2-1 - TRBV28 CASRETSYNEQFF TGTGCCAGCAGGGAAACGTCCTACAATGAGCAGTTCTTC
- 13 TRBJ2-5 TRBD2 TRBV11-2 CASSEAGLETQYF TGTGCCAGCAGTGAAGCGGGGCTGGAGACCCAGTACTTC
- 16 TRBJ2-5 TRBD2 TRBV7-9 CASSLGTSGRSETQYF TGTGCCAGCAGCTTAGGGACTAGCGGGAGGTCAGAGACCCAGTACTTC
once 15 TRBJ1-2 TRBD1 TRBV18 CASSPYPGQGVGYTF TGTGCCAGCTCACCTTACCCGGGACAGGGTGTCGGCTACACCTTC
- 12 TRBJ1-5 - TRBV10-3 CATDDSNQPQHF TGTGCCACAGACGATAGCAATCAGCCCCAGCATTTT
- 16 TRBJ2-3 TRBD2 TRBV15 CATSRGTSGVTDTQYF TGTGCCACCAGCAGAGGGACTAGCGGGGTCACAGATACGCAGTATTTT
few 13 TRBJ1-5 - TRBV6-1 CASAGRVDQPQHF TGTGCCAGCGCAGGTAGGGTTGATCAGCCCCAGCATTTT
few 14 TRBJ1-1 - TRBV11-2 CASSPGTRNTEAFF TGTGCCAGCAGCCCCGGGACGAGGAACACTGAAGCTTTCTTT
- 15 TRBJ2-2 TRBD2 TRBV5-1 CASSVLAGGTGELFF TGCGCCAGCAGCGTACTAGCGGGGGGCACCGGGGAGCTGTTTTTT
- 16 TRBJ2-7 TRBD1 TRBV27 CASSYKGQGDSYEQYF TGTGCCAGCAGTTATAAGGGACAGGGAGACTCCTACGAGCAGTACTTC
- 12 TRBJ2-1 TRBD2 TRBV28 CASSSGTSGQFF TGTGCCAGCAGTTCCGGGACTAGCGGGCAGTTCTTC
once 17 TRBJ1-2 TRBD1 TRBV9 CASSVLSHRGRGYGYTF TGTGCCAGCAGCGTTCTTTCCCACAGGGGGCGCGGCTATGGCTACACCTTC
many 16 TRBJ1-4 - TRBV5-1 CASSPGSVATNEKLFF TGCGCCAGCAGCCCCGGCTCGGTTGCAACTAATGAAAAACTGTTTTTT
- 15 TRBJ2-7 - TRBV7-2 CASSSAPGGGYEQYF TGTGCCAGCAGCAGCGCCCCTGGAGGGGGCTACGAGCAGTACTTC
once 17 TRBJ2-4 TRBD2 TRBV4-3 CASSQDRFSAGGSDLYF TGCGCCAGCAGCCAAGATAGGTTCTCAGCGGGAGGTTCCGATCTGTACTTC
- 14 TRBJ1-4 TRBD1 TRBV25-1 CTSGPGTGTEKLFF TGTACCAGCGGACCCGGGACAGGGACTGAAAAACTGTTTTTT
- 15 TRBJ2-7 TRBD2 TRBV7-9 CASSPWTSLTYEQYF TGTGCCAGCAGCCCCTGGACTAGCTTGACCTACGAGCAGTACTTC
- 18 TRBJ2-1 TRBD2 TRBV2 CASSEDPTSGRRRNEQFF TGTGCCAGCAGTGAAGATCCCACTAGCGGGAGAAGAAGGAATGAGCAGTTCTTC
- 15 TRBJ2-3 TRBD2 TRBV28 CASSLSRGRKDTQYF TGTGCCAGCAGTTTATCACGCGGGAGAAAAGATACGCAGTATTTT
- 13 TRBJ1-1 - TRBV19 CASSIGPNTEAFF TGTGCCAGTAGTATAGGGCCGAACACTGAAGCTTTCTTT
- 12 TRBJ1-5 - TRBV7-9 CATGTGNQPQHF TGTGCCACCGGCACGGGTAATCAGCCCCAGCATTTT
- 14 TRBJ1-1 - TRBV2 CASSVWSMNTEAFF TGTGCCAGCAGTGTGTGGAGCATGAACACTGAAGCTTTCTTT
- 17 TRBJ2-3 TRBD2 TRBV2 CASSEARASGRTDTQYF TGTGCCAGCAGTGAAGCGCGGGCTAGCGGGAGGACAGATACGCAGTATTTT
few 14 TRBJ2-3 - TRBV27 CASNHGGTLSTQYF TGTGCCAGCAATCATGGAGGAACCCTATCTACGCAGTATTTT
- 15 TRBJ2-6 - TRBV5-1 CASSLEGAGANVLTF TGCGCCAGCAGCTTGGAGGGAGCTGGGGCCAACGTCCTGACTTTC
- 16 TRBJ2-2 - TRBV18 CASSQGVGAVAGELFF TGTGCCAGCTCACAAGGTGTGGGGGCCGTGGCCGGGGAGCTGTTTTTT
- 15 TRBJ2-1 - TRBV6-1 CASTQVPGSYNEQFF TGTGCCAGCACCCAAGTCCCCGGTTCCTACAATGAGCAGTTCTTC
- 18 TRBJ1-5 - TRBV15 CATSGRQEGLISNQPQHF TGTGCCACCAGCGGGCGGCAGGAAGGGTTAATAAGCAATCAGCCCCAGCATTTT
few 15 TRBJ1-1 - TRBV30 CAWRMDSGGDTEAFF TGTGCCTGGAGGATGGACAGCGGCGGGGACACTGAAGCTTTCTTT
few 14 TRBJ2-7 TRBD2 TRBV27 CASRATSEYYEQYF TGTGCCAGCAGAGCGACTAGCGAGTACTACGAGCAGTACTTC
- 15 TRBJ2-1 TRBD1 TRBV18 CASSLGQGLYYEQFF TGTGCCAGCTCACTCGGACAGGGCCTCTACTATGAGCAGTTCTTC
- 16 TRBJ1-4 - TRBV28 CASSLRGARENEKLFF TGTGCCAGCAGTTTACGAGGGGCCAGGGAGAATGAAAAACTGTTTTTT
- 11 TRBJ2-1 - TRBV19 CASSILNEQFF TGTGCCAGTAGTATTCTGAATGAGCAGTTCTTC
- 13 TRBJ2-5 - TRBV4-1 CASSREYQETQYF TGCGCCAGCAGCCGAGAGTACCAAGAGACCCAGTACTTC
- 14 TRBJ2-7 - TRBV2 CASSKAGISYEQYF TGTGCCAGCAGTAAAGCAGGAATTTCCTACGAGCAGTACTTC
- 13 TRBJ2-2 - TRBV27 CASSQKEYGELFF TGTGCCAGCAGTCAAAAGGAATACGGGGAGCTGTTTTTT
- 16 TRBJ1-2 TRBD1 TRBV19 CASSIVLRQGTRGYTF TGTGCCAGTAGTATAGTGTTAAGACAGGGGACTCGCGGCTACACCTTC
- 15 TRBJ2-7 - TRBV7-2 CASSLNAGDSYEQYF TGTGCCAGCAGCTTAAATGCAGGGGATTCCTACGAGCAGTACTTC
- 16 TRBJ2-2 TRBD2 TRBV6-4 CASSEASGRDTGELFF TGTGCCAGCAGTGAAGCTAGCGGGAGAGACACCGGGGAGCTGTTTTTT
- 15 TRBJ1-5 - TRBV19 CASSIGGKLNQPQHF TGTGCCAGTAGTATAGGGGGGAAGCTGAATCAGCCCCAGCATTTT
- 15 TRBJ2-3 - TRBV28 CASSLAVATTDTQYF TGTGCCAGCAGTTTAGCGGTAGCGACCACAGATACGCAGTATTTT
- 12 TRBJ2-1 - TRBV2 CASSESGVEQFF TGTGCCAGCAGTGAATCCGGGGTTGAGCAGTTCTTC
- 15 TRBJ2-1 TRBD2 TRBV7-3 CASSPSGSSYNEQFF TGTGCCAGCAGCCCTAGCGGGAGCTCCTACAATGAGCAGTTCTTC